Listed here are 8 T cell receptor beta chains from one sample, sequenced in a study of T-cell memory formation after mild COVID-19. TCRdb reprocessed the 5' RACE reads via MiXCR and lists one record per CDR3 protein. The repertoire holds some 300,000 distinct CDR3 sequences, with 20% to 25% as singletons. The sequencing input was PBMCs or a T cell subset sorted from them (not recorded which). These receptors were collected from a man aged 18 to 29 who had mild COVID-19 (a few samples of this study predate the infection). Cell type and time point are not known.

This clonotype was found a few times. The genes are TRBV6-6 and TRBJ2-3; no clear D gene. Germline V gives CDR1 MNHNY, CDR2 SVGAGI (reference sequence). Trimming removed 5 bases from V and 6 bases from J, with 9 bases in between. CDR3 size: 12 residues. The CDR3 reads CASSNFMDTQYF. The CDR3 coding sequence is TGTGCCAGCAGTAACTTCATGGATACGCAGTATTTT.

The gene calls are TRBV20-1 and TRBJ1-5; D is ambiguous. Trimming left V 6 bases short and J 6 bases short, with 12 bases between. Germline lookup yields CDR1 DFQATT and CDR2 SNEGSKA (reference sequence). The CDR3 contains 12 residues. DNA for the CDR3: TGCAGTGCGAGGGCTTTGGGTCAGCCCCAGCATTTT. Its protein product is CSARALGQPQHF.

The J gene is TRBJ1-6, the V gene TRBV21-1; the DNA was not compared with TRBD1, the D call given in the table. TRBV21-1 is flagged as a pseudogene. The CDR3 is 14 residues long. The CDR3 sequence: CASRSTGGDSPLHF. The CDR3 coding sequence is TGTGCCAGCAGATCGACAGGGGGGGATTCACCCCTCCACTTT.

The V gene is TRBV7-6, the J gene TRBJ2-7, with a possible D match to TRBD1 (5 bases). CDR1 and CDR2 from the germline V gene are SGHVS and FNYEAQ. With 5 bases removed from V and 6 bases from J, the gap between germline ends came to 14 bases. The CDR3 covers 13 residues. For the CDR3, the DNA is TGTGCCAGCAGCCCTCGGACAAAATCCGAGCAGTACTTC. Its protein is CASSPRTKSEQYF.

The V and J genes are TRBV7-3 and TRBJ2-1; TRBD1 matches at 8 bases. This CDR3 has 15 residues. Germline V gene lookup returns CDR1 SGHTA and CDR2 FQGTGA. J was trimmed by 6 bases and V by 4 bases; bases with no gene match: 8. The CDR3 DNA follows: TGTGCCAGCAGCTCTGGAGGACAGGGTGTCAATGAGCAGTTCTTC. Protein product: CASSSGGQGVNEQFF.

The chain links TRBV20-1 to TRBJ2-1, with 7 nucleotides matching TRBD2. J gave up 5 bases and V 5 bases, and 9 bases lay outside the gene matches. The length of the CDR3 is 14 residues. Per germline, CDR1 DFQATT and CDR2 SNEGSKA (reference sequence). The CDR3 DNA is TGCAGTGCTTTACGGGGCGGGGGTCACAATGAGCAGTTCTTC. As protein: CSALRGGGHNEQFF.

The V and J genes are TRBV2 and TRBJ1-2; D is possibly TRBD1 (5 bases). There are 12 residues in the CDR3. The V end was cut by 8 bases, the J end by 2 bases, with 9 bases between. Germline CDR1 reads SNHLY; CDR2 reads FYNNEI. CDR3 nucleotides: TGTGCCAGCCGCGGGGCCAACTATGGCTACACCTTC. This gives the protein CASRGANYGYTF.

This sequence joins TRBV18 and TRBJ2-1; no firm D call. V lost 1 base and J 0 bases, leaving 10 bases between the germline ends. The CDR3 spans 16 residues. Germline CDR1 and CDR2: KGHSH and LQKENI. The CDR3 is CASSPLSDSSYNEQFF. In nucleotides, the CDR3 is TGTGCCAGCTCACCACTCAGCGATAGCTCCTACAATGAGCAGTTCTTC.